These 18 T cell receptor beta chains came from one sample sequenced in a study of blood T cells in healthy people across ages. A J-beta primer mix and a sample-barcoded 5' primer were used in a second PCR of about 6 to 12 cycles. In TCRdb, the 5' RACE reads were re-called with MiXCR into one record per CDR3 protein. The sample yields approximately 940,000 distinct CDR3 sequences, under 50% seen once. Specimen: blood. The receptor source for this set is a man aged 30 to 45 in good health.

This chain connects TRBV7-2 to TRBJ2-7, with D perhaps matching TRBD1 (5 bases). With 1 base removed from V and 3 bases from J, the gap between germline ends came to 19 bases. The CDR3 consists of 17 residues. From germline, CDR1 is SGHTA and CDR2 FQGNSA. The CDR3 is CASSLGRGALSIYEQYF. The CDR3 DNA is TGTGCCAGCAGCTTAGGTCGTGGGGCGCTATCCATCTACGAGCAGTACTTC.

This clonotype was counted between two and nine times. V usage is TRBV20-1 and J usage is TRBJ2-7; 11 bases agree with TRBD1. V dropped 7 bases and J dropped 2; count of bases not matched to a gene: 4. CDR3 length equals 13 residues. The V gene's germline CDR1 is DFQATT and CDR2 SNEGSKA (reference sequence). CDR3 region: CSVPGQGAYEQYF. The CDR3 bases are TGCAGTGTACCGGGACAGGGGGCCTACGAGCAGTACTTC.

This rearrangement joins TRBV12-3 or TRBV12-4 to TRBJ1-1; 9 bases are a match to TRBD1. CDR3 length: 14 residues. The J segment lost 5 bases and the V segment lost 5 bases, leaving 6 bases of the junction unmatched. This chain's CDR3 is CASSVGDRATEAFF. The CDR3 nucleotides are TGTGCCAGCAGTGTAGGGGACAGGGCTACTGAAGCTTTCTTT.

V is TRBV6-1 and J is TRBJ2-1; 12 bases map to TRBD2. The J segment lost 9 bases and the V segment lost 4 bases, leaving 13 bases of the junction unmatched. Per the germline V gene, CDR1 is MNHNS and CDR2 is SASEGT. The CDR3 has 17 residues. CDR3 in DNA: TGTGCCAGCAGTGGTTATCCTAGCGGGGGGGCCCGTGGTGAGCAGTTCTTC. Translating it yields CASSGYPSGGARGEQFF.

This clonotype was seen only a few times. The chain has TRBV29-1 and TRBJ2-1; tentative D call: TRBD1 (6 bases). This CDR3 has 15 amino acids. The germline CDR1 and CDR2 sequences are SQVTM and ANQGSEA. Trimming took off 0 bases at V and 3 bases at J, with 12 bases between the two ends. The CDR3 sequence is CSVEDLGAVYNEQFF. CDR3 sequence (DNA): TGCAGCGTTGAAGATTTGGGGGCAGTCTACAATGAGCAGTTCTTC.

The chain has TRBV4-3 and TRBJ1-5; D ambiguous. From germline, CDR1 is LGHNA and CDR2 YSLEER. The CDR3 is made up of 15 amino acids. Trimming took off 1 base at V and 6 bases at J, with 13 bases between the two ends. In DNA form, the CDR3 reads TGCGCCAGCAGCCAAGGACAACTGGAGGGTCAGCCCCAGCATTTT. This translates into CASSQGQLEGQPQHF.

This rearrangement joins TRBV20-1 to TRBJ2-5; 7 bases map to TRBD2. The CDR3 consists of 13 residues. Per the germline V gene, CDR1 is DFQATT and CDR2 is SNEGSKA (reference sequence). Trimming at V came to 4 bases and at J to 5 bases, leaving 7 bases not matched to a gene. Here the CDR3 reads CSAIARGGETQYF. For the CDR3, the DNA is TGCAGTGCTATTGCGAGGGGAGGGGAGACCCAGTACTTC.

This clonotype was seen a few times. The chain is built from TRBV29-1 and TRBJ2-5; D remains unclear. The CDR3 length is 13 residues. Germline CDR1 and CDR2: SQVTM and ANQGSEA. Trimming took 6 bases from V and 1 from J, leaving 12 bases between them. This chain's CDR3 is CSVSDTAQETQYF. The CDR3 nucleotides read TGCAGCGTATCTGATACAGCCCAAGAGACCCAGTACTTC.

This chain connects TRBV20-1 to TRBJ2-1, with 7 bases aligning to TRBD2. The CDR3 covers 17 residues. Germline V gives CDR1 DFQATT, CDR2 SNEGSKA (reference sequence). The ends lost 4 bases at V and 6 bases at J; junction bases unmatched: 18. CDR3 nucleotide sequence: TGCAGTGCTAAGGAACCGTCGGGAGCGGGGAGTATCAATGAGCAGTTCTTC. The encoded protein is CSAKEPSGAGSINEQFF.

The chain employs TRBV9 and TRBJ2-3; no reliable D call. Between the trimmed V and J ends, which lost 8 bases and 2 bases, there was a span of 15 bases. The CDR3 is 14 residues long. Germline CDR1 and CDR2: SGDLS and YYNGEE. CDR3 in amino acids: CASRVGPITDTQYF. CDR3 bases: TGTGCCAGTCGGGTGGGCCCCATCACAGATACGCAGTATTTT.

The genes are TRBV6-5 and TRBJ2-3, with 9 bases aligning to TRBD2. This CDR3 has 15 amino acids. The germline V gene encodes CDR1 MNHEY and CDR2 SVGAGI. V was pared by 7 bases and J by 0 bases, with 5 bases of the junction left unmatched. DNA for the CDR3: TGTGCCAGCAAGGATAGCGGGGGCAGCACAGATACGCAGTATTTT. As protein: CASKDSGGSTDTQYF.

CDR3 sequence reads: CASSYSTRASLEQYF. CDR3 sequence (DNA): TGTGCCAGCAGTTACTCGACTAGGGCGTCTTTGGAGCAGTACTTC. The rearrangement joins TRBV6-5 to TRBJ2-7; maybe TRBD2 (6 bases). CDR1 is MNHEY and CDR2 is SVGAGI in the germline V gene. The CDR3 has 15 residues. V lost 0 bases, J lost 7 bases, and 16 bases lay in between.

V and J are TRBV3-1 and TRBJ1-1, with D tentatively TRBD1 (6 bases). The CDR3 is 12 residues long. The germline V and J ends were trimmed by 6 bases and 3 bases, with 8 bases remaining between them. The V gene's germline CDR1 is LGHDT and CDR2 YNNKEL (reference sequence). The CDR3 is CASRQGHTEAFF. The CDR3 nucleotides read TGTGCCAGCAGACAGGGTCACACTGAAGCTTTCTTT. The entire variable domain, with the rest obtained from reference TRBV3-1 and TRBJ1-1, is as follows: DTAVSQTPKYLVTQMGNDKSIKCEQNLGHDTMYWYKQDSKKFLKIMFSYNNKELIINETVPNRFSPKSPDKAHLNLHINSLELGDSAVYFCASRQGHTEAFFGQGTRLTVV.

This clonotype was detected a few times. This chain joins TRBV4-2 and TRBJ2-7, with 8 positions matching TRBD1. CDR3 size: 14 residues. Germline assignment: CDR1 LGHNA and CDR2 YNFKEQ. Unmatched junction bases numbered 5, after V lost 5 bases and J lost 2 bases. The CDR3 loop reads CASSYDRGTYEQYF. The CDR3 bases are TGTGCCAGCAGCTACGACAGGGGTACCTACGAGCAGTACTTC.

The chain links TRBV7-9 to TRBJ2-4; 8 bases map to TRBD2. Germline-derived CDR1 and CDR2 are SEHNR and FQNEAQ (reference sequence). The CDR3 covers 14 residues. With 5 bases clipped from V and 13 bases from J, the junction kept 13 bases outside the gene matches. The CDR3 loop reads CASSRGGLDNEQYF. The CDR3, as DNA: TGTGCCAGCAGCCGGGGGGGTCTTGACAATGAGCAGTACTTC. Supplemented by reference TRBV7-9 and TRBJ2-4, the full variable domain reads DTGVSQNPRHKITKRGQNVTFRCDPISEHNRLYWYRQTLGQGPEFLTYFQNEAQLEKSRLLSDRFSAERPKGSFSTLEIQRTEQGDSAMYLCASSRGGLDNEQYFGAGTRLSVL.

J is TRBJ2-5 and V is TRBV3-1, with D possibly being TRBD1 or TRBD2 (5 bases each). Trimming took 10 bases from V and 5 from J, leaving 11 bases between them. This CDR3 contains 11 residues. Per germline, CDR1 LGHDT and CDR2 YNNKEL (reference sequence). CDR3 bases: TGTGCCACCGGGACCACTGAGACCCAGTACTTC. Its protein is CATGTTETQYF.

The chain recombines TRBV7-6 with TRBJ2-1; D might be TRBD1 or TRBD2, each matching 5 bases. Germline V lookup: CDR1 SGHVS, CDR2 FNYEAQ. The CDR3 runs 16 residues. Deletions cut 5 bases from V and 8 bases from J, with 22 bases between. CDR3 loop: CASSQPAGTGSDEQFF. The CDR3 DNA follows: TGTGCCAGCAGCCAACCAGCCGGGACGGGCAGCGATGAGCAGTTCTTC.

This chain joins TRBV3-1 and TRBJ2-7, with a tentative D call TRBD2 (7 bases). V was trimmed by 1 base and J by 2 bases, leaving 15 bases between them. The CDR3 spans 16 residues. CDR1 and CDR2 (germline): LGHDT, YNNKEL (reference sequence). The CDR3 DNA reads as TGTGCCAGCAGCCAAGTTAACGGGGGGCTTGCCTACGAGCAGTACTTC. This sequence encodes CASSQVNGGLAYEQYF.